Presented here are 3 T cell receptor beta chains from one specimen sequenced in a study of T cells in tuberculosis. The data were produced by immunoSEQ multiplex PCR, yet TCRdb's version contains in-frame clones alone and is incomplete. In the table there are tens of thousands of clones, around 87% of which are singletons. The sample taken for sequencing was PBMCs. These receptors were obtained from a donor aged 10-30 years with latent tuberculosis or without tuberculosis infection.

With respect to this clone: A junction boundary mismatches the germline segment, possibly from a read error. CDR3 DNA sequence: TGTGCCAGTAGCTTGGGGCTAGCCTCCGATACGCAGTATTTT. Amino acids: CASSLGLASDTQYF. V gene TRBV5-4 combines with J gene TRBJ2-3, with D perhaps given as TRBD1 or TRBD2 (5 bases each). CDR1 is SGHNT, CDR2 YYREEE, per germline (reference sequence). The CDR3 runs to 14 residues.

The table lists this clone with a count of one. The chain carries TRBV11-2 and TRBJ1-1, with D unclear. Per germline, CDR1 SGHAT and CDR2 FQNNGV. Trimming took 3 bases from V and 3 from J, leaving 14 bases between them. This CDR3 is built from 15 residues. The CDR3 protein is CASSFGFHVDTEAFF. Written as DNA, the CDR3 is TGTGCCAGCAGCTTTGGCTTCCACGTGGACACTGAAGCTTTCTTT.

This clone has only one observation. The DNA for the CDR3 is TGCGCCAGCAGCCAAGTTGGCAGGGCGGTGGATCGAAAACTGTTTTTT. Amino acids: CASSQVGRAVDRKLFF. The chain recombines TRBV4-1 with TRBJ1-4; a possible D gene is TRBD1 (5 bases). This CDR3 has 16 amino acids. CDR1 is MGHRA, CDR2 YSYEKL, per germline. V was cut by 1 base and J by 10 bases, with 19 bases left in between.